A single sample is the source of the 23 T cell receptor beta chains below, sequenced in a study of cytomegalovirus exposure and HLA in healthy donors. 60 Vbeta and 13 Jbeta primers were used in PCR. Method: immunoSEQ multiplex PCR; TCRdb's copy keeps in-frame clones and lacks some. Among approximately 150,000 clones listed, approximately 79% were seen once. The sample comprised PBMCs. The receptors were gathered from a woman under 40 in good health and CMV-seronegative.

J is TRBJ2-3 and V is TRBV2; 10 bases match TRBD2. The CDR3 has 16 residues. Looked up from germline, CDR1 is SNHLY and CDR2 is FYNNEI. J gave up 2 bases and V 2 bases, and 4 bases lay outside the gene matches. The chain's CDR3 is CASSEKLAGPTDTQYF. The CDR3 nucleotides read TGTGCCAGCAGTGAAAAACTAGCGGGGCCCACAGATACGCAGTATTTT.

Of note for this clone: The junction departs from the called germline gene at one end, perhaps through a read error. The V call is TRBV7-9, the J call TRBJ1-4, with D tentatively TRBD1 (6 bases). From germline, CDR1 is SEHNR and CDR2 FQNEAQ (reference sequence). This CDR3 has 12 amino acids. CDR3 in DNA: TGTTCCAGCAGCTTGACAGGTGAAAAACTGTTTTTT. The encoded protein is CSSSLTGEKLFF.

Comments on this clone: This same CDR3 is encoded by further DNA sequences in the sample. V is TRBV10-3 and J is TRBJ1-2; D is uncertain. The CDR3 runs 12 residues. CDR1 is ENHRY and CDR2 is SYGVKD in the germline V gene. V was pared by 6 bases and J by 0 bases, with 5 bases between. CDR3 nucleotides: TGTGCCATCAGCGGGACTAACTATGGCTACACCTTC. Translated, it gives CAISGTNYGYTF.

This chain connects TRBV7-9 to TRBJ2-3, with 8 bases aligning to TRBD2. The CDR3 sequence is 16 residues long. Unmatched junction bases numbered 7, after V lost 1 base and J lost 4 bases. Germline CDR1 and CDR2: SEHNR and FQNEAQ (reference sequence). The CDR3 DNA reads TGTGCCAGCAGCTTAGTTCGGGGGGGCGCCCCAGATACGCAGTATTTT. This encodes CASSLVRGGAPDTQYF.

The V call is TRBV5-8, the J call TRBJ1-5, with a tentative D call TRBD1 (6 bases). From germline, CDR1 is SGHTS and CDR2 YDEGEE. The V end lost 1 base, the J end lost 1 base, and 9 bases lay between the germline ends. This CDR3 comprises 15 residues. The CDR3 DNA follows: TGTGCCAGCAGCTTGAGGCAGGGGAGCAATCAGCCCCAGCATTTT. Translation: CASSLRQGSNQPQHF.

This sequence joins TRBV4-2 and TRBJ1-1, with 10 bases fitting TRBD1. This CDR3 contains 18 residues. Germline V gene sequence: CDR1 LGHNA, CDR2 YNFKEQ. V dropped 2 bases and J dropped 3; count of bases not matched to a gene: 12. The CDR3 loop reads CASSQKTGTGVRHTEAFF. DNA for the CDR3: TGTGCCAGCAGCCAAAAAACCGGGACAGGGGTGAGACACACTGAAGCTTTCTTT.

This clone has only one observation. The gene calls are TRBV5-6 and TRBJ1-2; D possibly corresponds to TRBD1 (6 bases). The germline CDR1 and CDR2 sequences are SGHDT and YYEEEE. This CDR3 region has 15 residues. V lost 0 bases, J lost 0 bases, and 9 bases lay in between. The DNA for the CDR3 is TGTGCCAGCAGCTTGGGCTGGACAGCTAACTATGGCTACACCTTC. Translating gives CASSLGWTANYGYTF.

V is TRBV29-1 and J is TRBJ1-6; D gene unclear. V gave up 0 bases and J gave up 7 bases, with 25 bases separating them. The V gene's germline CDR1 is SQVTM and CDR2 ANQGSEA. This CDR3 has 19 amino acids. The CDR3 DNA reads as TGCAGCGTTGAAGATCTTGCTGGTGCCCTCCGGGTTAGGAATTCACCCCTCCACTTT. Residues: CSVEDLAGALRVRNSPLHF. Full variable domain (rest looked up from reference TRBV29-1 and TRBJ1-6): SAVISQKPSRDICQRGTSLTIQCQVDSQVTMMFWYRQQPGQSLTLIATANQGSEATYESGFVIDKFPISRPNLTFSTLTVSNMSPEDSSIYLCSVEDLAGALRVRNSPLHFGNGTRLTVT.

The rearrangement uses TRBV2 and TRBJ2-3; a possible D gene is TRBD1 (5 bases). CDR1 is SNHLY, CDR2 FYNNEI, per germline. The CDR3 spans 14 residues. V dropped 1 base and J dropped 5 bases, with 10 bases sitting between them. The CDR3 nucleotides are TGTGCCAGCAGTGAAGGGGTTACAGGAGATACGCAGTATTTT. Encoded protein: CASSEGVTGDTQYF.

V gene TRBV4-3 combines with J gene TRBJ2-1; 8 nucleotides line up with TRBD1. The CDR3 runs to 17 residues. Germline V CDR1 and CDR2: LGHNA, YSLEER. Germline trimming cut 0 bases from V and 2 bases from J; bases unmatched to any gene: 6. The CDR3 is CASSQESRGQAYNEQFF. For the CDR3, the DNA is TGCGCCAGCAGCCAAGAATCCAGGGGGCAAGCCTACAATGAGCAGTTCTTC.

The genes are TRBV28 and TRBJ1-4; 7 bases are shared with TRBD1. The V gene end was trimmed by 5 bases and the J gene end by 0 bases; junction bases not matched to a gene: 3. The CDR3 sequence is 15 residues long. The germline gives CDR1 MDHEN, CDR2 SYDVKM. CDR3 region: CASSPGTATNEKLFF. In DNA, the CDR3 is TGTGCCAGCAGTCCCGGGACAGCAACTAATGAAAAACTGTTTTTT.

This chain's CDR3 is CAWYPLDGVTDTQYF. DNA for the CDR3: TGTGCCTGGTACCCACTAGATGGAGTGACAGATACGCAGTATTTT. The V gene is TRBV30, the J gene TRBJ2-3, with D possibly TRBD2 on 5 matching bases. V gave up 5 bases and J gave up 3 bases, with 18 bases separating them. CDR3 size: 15 residues. Germline CDR1 is GTSNPN and CDR2 is SVGIG (reference sequence).

This clone showed up just a few times. J is TRBJ1-4 and V is TRBV4-3; D is undetermined. Germline assignment: CDR1 LGHNA and CDR2 YSLEER. This CDR3 spans 14 amino acids. Trimming removed 1 base at V and 0 bases at J, with 3 bases between. The CDR3 protein is CASSQGATNEKLFF. The CDR3 coding sequence is TGCGCCAGCAGCCAAGGCGCAACTAATGAAAAACTGTTTTTT.

This rearrangement joins TRBV27 to TRBJ2-7; no clear D. V was clipped by 3 bases and J by 2 bases, with 8 bases between them. The CDR3 length is 13 residues. CDR1 MNHEY and CDR2 SMNVEV come from the germline V gene (reference sequence). The CDR3 DNA reads TGTGCCAGCAGTTTTTCACTTCCCTACGAGCAGTACTTC. It yields the protein CASSFSLPYEQYF.

This sequence joins TRBV2 and TRBJ2-4; 7 bases match TRBD2. Germline CDR1 is SNHLY and CDR2 is FYNNEI. V trimming: 6 bases; J trimming: 3 bases; junction bases outside the gene matches: 8. The CDR3 has 15 amino acids. CDR3 amino acids: CASRPNTGGKNIQYF. The CDR3 DNA follows: TGTGCCAGCAGGCCAAACACGGGGGGCAAAAACATTCAGTACTTC.

This clone has a single count. The chain is built from TRBV7-2 and TRBJ1-4; 7 nucleotides line up with TRBD1. Germline V lookup: CDR1 SGHTA, CDR2 FQGNSA. The CDR3 loop spans 15 amino acids. Trimming removed 6 bases from V and 4 bases from J; junction bases left unmatched: 8. The CDR3 DNA reads TGTGCCAGCAGTCCACAGGGGCTCGTTAATGAAAAACTGTTTTTT. Translation gives CASSPQGLVNEKLFF.

The rearrangement joins TRBV10-3 to TRBJ1-4, with D perhaps matching TRBD1 (5 bases). Trimming shortened V by 1 base and J by 3 bases, and 9 bases separated the two germline ends. Germline CDR1 reads ENHRY; CDR2 reads SYGVKD. The CDR3 runs 15 residues. The CDR3 protein is CAISEFAGPNEKLFF. The CDR3 bases are TGTGCCATCAGTGAGTTCGCAGGGCCTAATGAAAAACTGTTTTTT.

The genes are TRBV27 and TRBJ2-7, with a possible D match to TRBD1 (6 bases). V gave up 2 bases and J gave up 2 bases, with 10 bases separating them. The CDR3 totals 14 residues. CDR1 and CDR2 from the germline V gene are MNHEY and SMNVEV (reference sequence). The CDR3 DNA reads TGTGCCAGCAGTTTACAGGGGCCCGCCTACGAGCAGTACTTC. Its translation: CASSLQGPAYEQYF.

The rearrangement uses TRBV28 and TRBJ2-1; 7 bases agree with TRBD2. CDR1 and CDR2 (germline): MDHEN, SYDVKM. The CDR3 totals 16 residues. V gave up 3 bases and J gave up 3 bases; unmatched junction bases: 8. The CDR3 protein is CASSFFGGTYYNEQFF. The CDR3 DNA reads TGTGCCAGCAGTTTCTTCGGGGGGACCTACTACAATGAGCAGTTCTTC.

For this clone: A junction boundary mismatches the germline segment, possibly from a read error. The chain carries TRBV4-1 and TRBJ2-3; D may be TRBD2 (7 bases). This CDR3 comprises 14 residues. Germline V gene data show CDR1 as MGHRA and CDR2 as YSYEKL. As DNA, the CDR3 is TGCGCCAGCAGCCAAGCATACACGGAGGGGGGGATGGATTTT. Translating gives CASSQAYTEGGMDF.

The chain uses TRBV29-1 and TRBJ2-7, with D perhaps matching TRBD1 (5 bases). In germline, CDR1 is SQVTM, CDR2 ANQGSEA. The CDR3 length is 13 residues. With 4 bases removed from V and 5 bases from J, the gap between germline ends came to 15 bases. The CDR3 sequence: CSVAPRQIHEQYF. The CDR3 DNA follows: TGCAGCGTTGCCCCGAGACAGATCCACGAGCAGTACTTC.

V gene TRBV4-1 combines with J gene TRBJ1-1; tentative D call: TRBD1 (5 bases). Trimming removed 3 bases from V and 10 bases from J, with 21 bases in between. CDR3 length equals 15 residues. The germline CDR1 and CDR2 sequences are MGHRA and YSYEKL. Written as DNA, the CDR3 is TGCGCCAGCAGCCAGGAGGGACTTTACTCTTTTGGAGCTTTCTTT. Protein sequence: CASSQEGLYSFGAFF.

CDR3 amino acids: CASSPPTVEAEAFF. The CDR3 DNA follows: TGTGCCAGCAGCCCCCCCACAGTGGAAGCTGAAGCTTTCTTT. The rearrangement uses TRBV4-2 and TRBJ1-1; no firm D call. The V gene's germline CDR1 is LGHNA and CDR2 YNFKEQ. There are 14 residues in the CDR3. With 4 bases removed from V and 6 bases from J, the gap between germline ends came to 15 bases.